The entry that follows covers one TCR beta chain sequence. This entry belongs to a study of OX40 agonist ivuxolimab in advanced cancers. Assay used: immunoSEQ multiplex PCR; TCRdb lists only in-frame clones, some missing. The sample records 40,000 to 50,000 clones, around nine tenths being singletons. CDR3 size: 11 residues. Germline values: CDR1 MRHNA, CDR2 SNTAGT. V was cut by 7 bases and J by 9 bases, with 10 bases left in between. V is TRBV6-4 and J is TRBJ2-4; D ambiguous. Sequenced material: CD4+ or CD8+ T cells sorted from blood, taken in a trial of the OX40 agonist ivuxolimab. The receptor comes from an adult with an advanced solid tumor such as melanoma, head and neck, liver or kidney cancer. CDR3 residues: CASKGKGIQYF. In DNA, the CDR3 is TGTGCCAGCAAGGGCAAGGGCATTCAGTACTTC.